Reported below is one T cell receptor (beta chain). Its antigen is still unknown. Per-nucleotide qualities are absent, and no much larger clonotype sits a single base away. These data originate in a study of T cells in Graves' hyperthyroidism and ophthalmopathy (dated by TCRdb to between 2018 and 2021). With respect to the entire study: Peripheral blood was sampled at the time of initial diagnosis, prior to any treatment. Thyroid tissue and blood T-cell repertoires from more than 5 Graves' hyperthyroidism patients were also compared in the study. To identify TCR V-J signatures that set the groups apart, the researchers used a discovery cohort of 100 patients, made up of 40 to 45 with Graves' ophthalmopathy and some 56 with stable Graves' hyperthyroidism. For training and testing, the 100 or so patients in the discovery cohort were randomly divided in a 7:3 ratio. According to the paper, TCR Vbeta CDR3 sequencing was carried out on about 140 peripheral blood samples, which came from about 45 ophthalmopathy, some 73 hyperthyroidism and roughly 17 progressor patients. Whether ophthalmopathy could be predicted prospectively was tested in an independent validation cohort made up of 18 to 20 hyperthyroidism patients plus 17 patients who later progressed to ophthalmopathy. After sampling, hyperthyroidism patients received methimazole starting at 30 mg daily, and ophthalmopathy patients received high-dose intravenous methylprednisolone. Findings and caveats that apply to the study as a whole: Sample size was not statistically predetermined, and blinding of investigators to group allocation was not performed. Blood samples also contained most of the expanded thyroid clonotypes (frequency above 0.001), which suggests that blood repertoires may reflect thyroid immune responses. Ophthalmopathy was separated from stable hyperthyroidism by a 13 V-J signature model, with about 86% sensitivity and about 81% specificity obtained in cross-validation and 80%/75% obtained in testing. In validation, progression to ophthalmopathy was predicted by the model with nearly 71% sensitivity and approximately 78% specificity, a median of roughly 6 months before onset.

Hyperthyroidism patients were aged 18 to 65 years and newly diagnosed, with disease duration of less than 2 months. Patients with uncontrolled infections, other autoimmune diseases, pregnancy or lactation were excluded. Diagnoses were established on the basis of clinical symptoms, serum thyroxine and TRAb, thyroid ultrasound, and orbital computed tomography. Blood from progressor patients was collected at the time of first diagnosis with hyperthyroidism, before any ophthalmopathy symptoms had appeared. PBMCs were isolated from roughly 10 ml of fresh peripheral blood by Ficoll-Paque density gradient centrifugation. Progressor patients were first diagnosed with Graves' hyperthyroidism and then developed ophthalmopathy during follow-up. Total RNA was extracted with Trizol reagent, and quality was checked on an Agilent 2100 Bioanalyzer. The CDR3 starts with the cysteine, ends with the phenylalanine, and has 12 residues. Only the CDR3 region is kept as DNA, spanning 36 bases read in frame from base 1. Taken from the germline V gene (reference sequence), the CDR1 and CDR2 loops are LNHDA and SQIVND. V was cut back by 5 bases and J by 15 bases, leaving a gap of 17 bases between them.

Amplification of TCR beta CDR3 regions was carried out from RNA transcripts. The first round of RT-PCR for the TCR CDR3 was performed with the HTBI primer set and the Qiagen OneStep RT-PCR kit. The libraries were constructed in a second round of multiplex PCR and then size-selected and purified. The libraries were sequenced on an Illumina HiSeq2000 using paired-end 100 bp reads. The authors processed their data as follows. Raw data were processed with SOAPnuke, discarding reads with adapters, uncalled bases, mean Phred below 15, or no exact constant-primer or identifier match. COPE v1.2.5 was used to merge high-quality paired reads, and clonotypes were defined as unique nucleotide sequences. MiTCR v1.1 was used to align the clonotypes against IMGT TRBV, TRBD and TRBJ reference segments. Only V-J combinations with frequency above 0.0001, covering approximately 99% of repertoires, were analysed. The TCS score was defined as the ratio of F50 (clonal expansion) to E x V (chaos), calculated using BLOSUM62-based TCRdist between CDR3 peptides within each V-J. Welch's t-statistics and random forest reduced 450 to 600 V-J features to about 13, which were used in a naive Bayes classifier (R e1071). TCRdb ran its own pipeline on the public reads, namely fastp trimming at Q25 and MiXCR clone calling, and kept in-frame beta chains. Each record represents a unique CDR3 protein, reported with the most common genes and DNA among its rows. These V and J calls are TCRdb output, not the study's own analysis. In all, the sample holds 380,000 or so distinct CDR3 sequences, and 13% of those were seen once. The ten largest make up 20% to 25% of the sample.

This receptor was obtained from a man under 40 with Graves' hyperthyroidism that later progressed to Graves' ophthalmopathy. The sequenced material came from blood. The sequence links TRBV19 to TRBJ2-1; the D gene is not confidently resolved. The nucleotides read TGTGCCAGTAGTCCTCCAATTTTTGCTGGGTTCTTC. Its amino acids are CASSPPIFAGFF.